These 15 T cell receptor beta chains came from one sample sequenced in a study of T-cell memory formation after mild COVID-19. Via MiXCR, TCRdb re-called the 5' RACE reads, giving one row per CDR3 protein. Among almost 350,000 distinct CDR3 sequences listed, 20% to 25% were seen once. Sequenced: PBMCs or a T cell subset sorted from them (not recorded which). Every receptor here comes from a man between 18 and 29 years old who had mild COVID-19 (a few samples of this study predate the infection). Cell type and time point are not known.

The chain couples TRBV6-2 or TRBV6-3 to TRBJ2-7; 9 bases are shared with TRBD1. The CDR3 has 15 amino acids. Germline-derived CDR1 and CDR2 are MNHEY and SVGEGT. After removal of 4 bases from V and 6 bases from J, the junction contained 10 bases not matched to a gene. CDR3 protein: CASSSTGTGLLEQYV. The CDR3 region has the DNA TGTGCCAGCAGTTCGACCGGGACAGGGCTCCTCGAGCAGTACGTC.

This clonotype was seen more than once but under ten times. The chain combines TRBV7-2 with TRBJ2-7; D not certain. Trimming cost V 1 base and J 6 bases, with 10 bases left between them. Germline values: CDR1 SGHTA, CDR2 FQGNSA. This CDR3 is built from 13 residues. The CDR3 DNA sequence: TGTGCCAGCAGCTTAGTGGTAGGCCTCGAGCAGTACTTC. This gives the protein CASSLVVGLEQYF.

The genes are TRBV6-2 or TRBV6-3 and TRBJ1-5, with 8 bases aligning to TRBD1. Germline V gene lookup returns CDR1 MNHEY and CDR2 SVGEGT. The junction had 10 bases not matched to a gene; V was cut back by 7 bases and J by 2 bases. CDR3 size: 16 residues. CDR3 bases: TGTGCCAGCAATACGAAACAGGGGGACGGCAATCAGCCCCAGCATTTT. Translated, it gives CASNTKQGDGNQPQHF.

The chain combines TRBV15 with TRBJ1-5; 11 nucleotides match TRBD1. The CDR3 loop spans 22 amino acids. Trimming cost V 1 base and J 5 bases; bases outside gene matches: 22. The germline V gene has CDR1 LNHNV and CDR2 YYDKDF (reference sequence). The CDR3 loop is CATSRAVSPPGRDRGDDQPQHF. The CDR3 nucleotides read TGTGCCACCAGCAGAGCGGTTTCCCCTCCGGGAAGGGACAGGGGGGATGATCAGCCCCAGCATTTT.

In its sample, this clonotype was seen a few times. The J gene is TRBJ1-2, the V gene TRBV5-1; D gene ambiguous. In germline, CDR1 is SGHRS, CDR2 YFSETQ. V was shortened by 6 bases and J by 6 bases, with 18 bases between the two germline ends. The CDR3 has 14 amino acids. The DNA for the CDR3 is TGCGCCAGCAAAGGCGAGCTAGCTATTCATGGCTACACCTTC. This gives the protein CASKGELAIHGYTF. Full variable domain (outside the CDR3, taken from reference TRBV5-1 and TRBJ1-2): KAGVTQTPRYLIKTRGQQVTLSCSPISGHRSVSWYQQTPGQGLQFLFEYFSETQRNKGNFPGRFSGRQFSNSRSEMNVSTLELGDSALYLCASKGELAIHGYTFGSGTRLTVV.

This clonotype was recorded a few times. This sequence joins TRBV4-1 and TRBJ1-5; 7 bases align to TRBD1. Trimming removed 2 bases from V and 4 bases from J; junction bases left unmatched: 8. Germline V gives CDR1 MGHRA, CDR2 YSYEKL. The CDR3 is made up of 16 amino acids. DNA for the CDR3: TGCGCCAGCAGCCAACGCGGGACAGACACTAATCAGCCCCAGCATTTT. Translated: CASSQRGTDTNQPQHF.

The sample holds a few counts of this clonotype. The CDR3, as DNA: TGTGCCAGCAGCTTCACTAGCGGGGTGGGCAATGAGCAGTTCTTC. Its translation is CASSFTSGVGNEQFF. This chain connects TRBV7-3 to TRBJ2-1, with TRBD2 matching over 10 bases. Germline CDR1 reads SGHTA; CDR2 reads FQGTGA. The CDR3 is 15 amino acids. V shed 3 bases, J shed 6 bases, and the junction held 5 bases outside the gene matches. Filled out from reference TRBV7-3 and TRBJ2-1, the complete variable domain reads GAGVSQTPSNKVTEKGKYVELRCDPISGHTALYWYRQSLGQGPEFLIYFQGTGAADDSGLPNDRFFAVRPEGSVSTLKIQRTERGDSAVYLCASSFTSGVGNEQFFGPGTRLTVL.

The chain uses TRBV10-3 and TRBJ1-3; the D is unclear. Trimming took 6 bases from V and 3 from J, leaving 12 bases between them. The CDR3 runs 14 residues. Germline CDR1 reads ENHRY; CDR2 reads SYGVKD. DNA for the CDR3: TGTGCCATCAGACAAGGAATCTATGGAAACACCATATATTTT. It encodes CAIRQGIYGNTIYF.

Only a few counts were recorded for this clonotype. This chain connects TRBV24-1 to TRBJ2-1, with a tentative D call TRBD2 (6 bases). Germline V lookup: CDR1 KGHDR, CDR2 SFDVKD. Trimming stripped 6 bases from V and 3 bases from J, with 8 bases between. This CDR3 contains 13 residues. The CDR3 here is CATSRRGYNEQFF. CDR3 coding DNA: TGTGCCACCAGTCGGCGGGGCTACAATGAGCAGTTCTTC.

The chain combines TRBV6-5 with TRBJ1-1, with 7 bases aligning to TRBD1. CDR1 and CDR2 (germline): MNHEY, SVGAGI. The CDR3 has 16 residues. The V and J ends lost 2 bases and 3 bases, in that order; junction bases with no gene match: 9. The CDR3 nucleotides are TGTGCCAGCAGTTACGGTAGGGGACAGACGTACACTGAAGCTTTCTTT. It is translated as CASSYGRGQTYTEAFF.

This clonotype has only a few counts. V and J are TRBV12-3 or TRBV12-4 and TRBJ2-2; TRBD1 matches 10 bases. Unmatched junction bases numbered 20, after V lost 7 bases and J lost 6 bases. This CDR3 has 19 amino acids. This CDR3 is CASNPMTGGGRTAAGELFF. CDR3 coding DNA: TGTGCCAGCAATCCCATGACAGGGGGCGGTAGAACCGCCGCCGGGGAGCTGTTTTTT.

The chain carries TRBV4-2 and TRBJ2-5; D is unclear. CDR3 length: 14 amino acids. Trimming removed 0 bases from V and 3 bases from J, with 8 bases in between. Per germline, CDR1 LGHNA and CDR2 YNFKEQ. The CDR3 sequence: CASSQDSGKETQYF. CDR3 DNA sequence: TGTGCCAGCAGCCAAGACAGTGGCAAAGAGACCCAGTACTTC.

The rearrangement uses TRBV6-5 and TRBJ2-5; TRBD2 is a possible D gene (7 bases). The CDR3 spans 18 residues. Per the germline V gene, CDR1 is MNHEY and CDR2 is SVGAGI. V was clipped by 4 bases and J by 4 bases, with 25 bases between them. The CDR3 here is CASSFNNLAAGAPETQYF. Written as DNA, the CDR3 is TGTGCCAGCAGTTTCAACAACTTAGCGGCGGGGGCTCCAGAGACCCAGTACTTC.

V gene TRBV25-1 combines with J gene TRBJ1-2, with TRBD1 matching 8 bases. After removal of 0 bases from V and 4 bases from J, the junction contained 4 bases not matched to a gene. This CDR3 is 15 amino acids long. Germline CDR1 MGHDK, CDR2 SYGVNS. The CDR3 is CASSEYGDRFYGYTF. The CDR3 region has the DNA TGTGCCAGCAGTGAATACGGGGACAGGTTCTATGGCTACACCTTC.

This sequence joins TRBV9 and TRBJ2-3, with D possibly TRBD2 on 7 matching bases. Trimming removed 2 bases from V and 5 bases from J, with 18 bases in between. Germline V gives CDR1 SGDLS, CDR2 YYNGEE. The CDR3 is 16 amino acids. In DNA form, the CDR3 reads TGTGCCAGCAGCGTGTGGGAGGGGGGGCCTGGAGATACGCAGTATTTT. Translation gives CASSVWEGGPGDTQYF.